This T cell receptor beta chain emerged from a study of blood T cell repertoires in COVID-19. About the study: There were acute and convalescent COVID-19 samples, and they came from the United States, Italy and Spain. Sources were T cells, B-cell-depleted T cells, or PBMCs; the material itself was cDNA or gDNA.

Original processing notes: The authors estimated nucleated cell counts from reference gene primer amplification. The data were produced by immunoSEQ multiplex PCR, yet TCRdb's version contains in-frame clones alone and is incomplete. The DNA was the basis for D and trimming; V, J and clone size are from that table. The sample contains about 200,000 clones, 75% to 85% of which appear only once. The V gene's germline CDR1 is LNHNV and CDR2 YYDKDF (reference sequence). Trimming cost V 1 base and J 4 bases; bases outside gene matches: 8. The CDR3 runs 16 residues. The sequenced sample consisted of peripheral blood. The chain recombines TRBV15 with TRBJ2-5; 8 bases align to TRBD1. The sequence derives from a human donor in a cohort sampled during active COVID-19. CDR3 bases: TGTGCCACCAGCAGAGGGCGCACAGGGGGTCCAGAGACCCAGTACTTC. Translation gives CATSRGRTGGPETQYF.